These 30 T cell receptor beta chains were all obtained from the same sample, sequenced in a study of blood T cell repertoires in COVID-19. Profiled with immunoSEQ multiplex PCR; TCRdb holds only in-frame clones, not every one. The sample holds approximately 50,000 clones, approximately 87% seen once. Sequencing was performed on peripheral blood. Receptor source: a middle-aged man with acute or convalescent COVID-19.

This chain connects TRBV11-3 to TRBJ2-3, with 9 bases that match TRBD1. CDR3 length: 17 residues. CDR1 is SGHNT and CDR2 is YENEEA in the germline V gene. V trimming: 2 bases; J trimming: 5 bases; junction bases outside the gene matches: 11. CDR3 nucleotide sequence: TGTGCCAGCAGCTTAAAGACGGGACAGGGACAATTAGATACGCAGTATTTT. Its protein product is CASSLKTGQGQLDTQYF.

This rearrangement joins TRBV7-9 to TRBJ1-1; possibly TRBD1 for D (5 bases). V lost 6 bases, J lost 4 bases, and 15 bases lay in between. This CDR3 is built from 14 residues. Germline loops: CDR1 SEHNR, CDR2 FQNEAQ (reference sequence). The CDR3 loop is CASSPDRWSTEAFF. CDR3 in DNA: TGTGCCAGCAGTCCTGACAGATGGAGCACTGAAGCTTTCTTT.

The chain has TRBV18 and TRBJ1-2; D is unresolved. Germline CDR1 reads KGHSH; CDR2 reads LQKENI. The V end was cut by 5 bases, the J end by 2 bases, with 15 bases between. This CDR3 comprises 15 residues. CDR3 nucleotide sequence: TGTGCCAGCTCAAGACTCGAGCGGATGAACTATGGCTACACCTTC. It yields the protein CASSRLERMNYGYTF.

In its sample, this clone was seen once. This chain joins TRBV9 and TRBJ2-2; D may be TRBD1 (5 bases). The germline CDR1 and CDR2 sequences are SGDLS and YYNGEE. Trimming removed 2 bases from V and 6 bases from J, with 17 bases in between. The CDR3 covers 16 residues. CDR3 in DNA: TGTGCCAGCAGCGTGAGGATGATGCTAGGGGCCGGGGAGCTGTTTTTT. This codes for CASSVRMMLGAGELFF.

This chain uses TRBV27 with TRBJ1-6; no reliable D call. Germline lookup yields CDR1 MNHEY and CDR2 SMNVEV (reference sequence). Trimming removed 3 bases at V and 1 base at J, with 13 bases between. The CDR3 consists of 17 residues. CDR3: CASSFNFRGSYNSPLHF. CDR3 coding DNA: TGTGCCAGCAGTTTTAATTTTAGAGGGTCCTATAATTCACCCCTCCACTTT.

The V gene is TRBV21-1, the J gene TRBJ2-3; the D call of TRBD2 is as the table states it, not checked on the DNA. TRBV21-1 is termed a pseudogene. This CDR3 has 20 amino acids. The CDR3 loop is CASSKANSRGEPKATDTQYF. The CDR3 DNA sequence: TGTGCCAGCAGCAAAGCAAATTCCCGAGGAGAACCCAAAGCCACAGATACGCAGTATTTT.

The chain combines TRBV6-5 with TRBJ2-1, with D maybe TRBD2 (5 bases). The V end lost 6 bases, the J end lost 10 bases, and 10 bases lay between the germline ends. Per germline, CDR1 MNHEY and CDR2 SVGAGI. The CDR3 covers 11 residues. In DNA, the CDR3 is TGTGCCAGCAGAAGTTGGAGGGAGCAGTTCTTC. As protein: CASRSWREQFF.

V gene TRBV10-1 combines with J gene TRBJ2-3, with 8 positions matching TRBD1. Germline lookup yields CDR1 WNHNN and CDR2 SYGVQD (reference sequence). The V segment lost 3 bases and the J segment 1 base; nucleotides outside the gene matches: 3. This CDR3 contains 15 residues. The CDR3 is CASSERGQGTDTQYF. The CDR3 DNA reads TGCGCCAGCAGTGAAAGGGGACAGGGCACAGATACGCAGTATTTT.

The chain has TRBV27 and TRBJ1-5; a weak D match, TRBD1 (5 bases). Germline CDR1 and CDR2: MNHEY and SMNVEV (reference sequence). This CDR3 is 15 amino acids long. The V end lost 10 bases, the J end lost 4 bases, and 20 bases lay between the germline ends. The DNA for the CDR3 is TGTGCCACGAGGCGTCAGGGCCGGATAAATCAGCCCCAGCATTTT. Its protein is CATRRQGRINQPQHF.

The chain links TRBV14 to TRBJ2-3; 7 bases map to TRBD1. This CDR3 contains 16 residues. V trimming: 3 bases; J trimming: 4 bases; junction bases outside the gene matches: 10. CDR1 and CDR2 from the germline V gene are SGHDN and FVKESK. CDR3: CASSHRQGERADTQYF. CDR3 nucleotides: TGTGCCAGCAGCCACCGACAGGGCGAAAGGGCAGATACGCAGTATTTT.

The chain uses TRBV2 and TRBJ2-5; D possibly corresponds to TRBD1 (5 bases). Trimming cost V 5 bases and J 5 bases, with 24 bases left between them. The CDR3 is 17 residues long. CDR1 and CDR2 from the germline V gene are SNHLY and FYNNEI. DNA of the CDR3: TGTGCCAGCAGTAGTGGACACCTGGTGTTTGGTTACGAGACCCAGTACTTC. This gives the protein CASSSGHLVFGYETQYF.

The genes are TRBV7-2 and TRBJ1-3, with 7 bases matching TRBD1. This CDR3 is 15 amino acids long. Germline V gene lookup returns CDR1 SGHTA and CDR2 FQGNSA. With V trimmed by 5 bases and J by 7 bases, 11 bases remained unmatched. This CDR3 reads CASSLWDSPDNTIYF. The CDR3 region has the DNA TGTGCCAGCAGCCTTTGGGACAGCCCGGACAACACCATATATTTT. Using reference TRBV7-2 and TRBJ1-3 for the parts outside the CDR3, the full variable domain is GAGVSQSPSNKVTEKGKDVELRCDPISGHTALYWYRQSLGQGLEFLIYFQGNSAPDKSGLPSDRFSAERTGGSVSTLTIQRTQQEDSAVYLCASSLWDSPDNTIYFGEGSWLTVV.

The CDR3 loop reads CASSKGQGDYGYTF. DNA of the CDR3: TGTGCCAGCAGCAAGGGACAGGGAGACTATGGCTACACCTTC. The rearrangement joins TRBV5-4 to TRBJ1-2; 9 bases are shared with TRBD1. The CDR3 has 14 residues. J lost 3 bases, V lost 4 bases, and 4 bases had no gene match. CDR1 and CDR2 from the germline V gene are SGHNT and YYREEE (reference sequence).

This rearrangement joins TRBV6-5 to TRBJ1-5; 7 nucleotides agree with TRBD1. The CDR3 runs 15 residues. Germline loops: CDR1 MNHEY, CDR2 SVGAGI. V dropped 4 bases and J dropped 2; count of bases not matched to a gene: 5. CDR3 protein: CASSSGQPGNQPQHF. As DNA, the CDR3 is TGTGCCAGCAGTTCGGGACAGCCCGGCAATCAGCCCCAGCATTTT.

The rearrangement links TRBV28 to TRBJ2-7; D call uncertain. V was pared by 2 bases and J by 5 bases, with 7 bases between. The CDR3 loop spans 12 amino acids. Germline CDR1 is MDHEN and CDR2 is SYDVKM. The CDR3 loop reads CASSLMRHEQYF. The CDR3 DNA reads as TGTGCCAGCAGTTTAATGAGGCACGAGCAGTACTTC.

The chain has TRBV7-3 and TRBJ2-5; 7 nucleotides agree with TRBD2. V lost 5 bases and J lost 0; bases outside the gene matches: 6. CDR3 size: 15 residues. Germline V CDR1 and CDR2: SGHTA, FQGTGA. The CDR3 sequence is CASSLSGTYQETQYF. In DNA, the CDR3 is TGTGCCAGCAGCCTCAGCGGGACTTACCAAGAGACCCAGTACTTC. Supplemented by reference TRBV7-3 and TRBJ2-5, the full variable domain reads GAGVSQTPSNKVTEKGKYVELRCDPISGHTALYWYRQSLGQGPEFLIYFQGTGAADDSGLPNDRFFAVRPEGSVSTLKIQRTERGDSAVYLCASSLSGTYQETQYFGPGTRLLVL.

V and J are TRBV29-1 and TRBJ2-1; TRBD2 matches at 12 bases. Germline-derived CDR1 and CDR2 are SQVTM and ANQGSEA. Losses at the gene ends were 3 bases for V and 7 bases for J; bases not matched to a gene: 10. The CDR3 is 16 amino acids. CDR3 sequence (DNA): TGCAGCGTTGAGGGTGGACTAGCGGGGAGGAGTAATGAGCAGTTCTTC. The encoded protein is CSVEGGLAGRSNEQFF.

The genes are TRBV3-1 (or the pseudogene TRBV3-2) and TRBJ1-2, with D possibly matching TRBD1 (6 bases). In germline, CDR1 is LGHDT, CDR2 YNNKEL (reference sequence). The CDR3 contains 21 residues. V dropped 0 bases and J dropped 0 bases, with 26 bases sitting between them. In DNA form, the CDR3 reads TGTGCCAGCAGCCAAGATATTGCAGGGGTATCCCCTTCTTTACCTAACTATGGCTACACCTTC. The encoded protein is CASSQDIAGVSPSLPNYGYTF.

The rearrangement links TRBV5-1 to TRBJ1-1; tentatively, D is TRBD1 (5 bases). The V gene's germline CDR1 is SGHRS and CDR2 YFSETQ. The CDR3 sequence is 12 residues long. With 8 bases removed from V and 1 base from J, the gap between germline ends came to 9 bases. CDR3 protein: CASRGTNTEAFF. The DNA for the CDR3 is TGCGCCAGTAGGGGAACGAACACTGAAGCTTTCTTT.

The J gene is TRBJ2-7, the V gene TRBV29-1; 11 nucleotides line up with TRBD1. V lost 0 bases, J lost 5 bases, and 9 bases stayed unmatched. Germline V gene lookup returns CDR1 SQVTM and CDR2 ANQGSEA. This CDR3 region has 16 residues. CDR3 loop: CSVEEGGQGAVNEQYF. The CDR3 nucleotides read TGCAGCGTTGAAGAAGGAGGACAGGGGGCCGTCAACGAGCAGTACTTC.

The rearrangement links TRBV7-5 to TRBJ2-2; the table's D call TRBD1 went unverified against the DNA. TRBV7-5 is annotated as a pseudogene. The CDR3 loop spans 16 amino acids. Here the CDR3 DNA reads TGTGCCAGAAGCCCGATTCCGGGACAATGCACCGGGGAGCTGTTTTTT. Its translation: CARSPIPGQCTGELFF.

The chain uses TRBV24-1 and TRBJ1-1; the match to TRBD1 covers 7 bases. CDR3 size: 16 residues. Per the germline V gene, CDR1 is KGHDR and CDR2 is SFDVKD. The ends lost 2 bases at V and 8 bases at J; junction bases unmatched: 13. Written as DNA, the CDR3 is TGTGCCACCAGTGATTCCCCAGCACTTAGGGGACAGGAAGCTTTCTTT. As protein: CATSDSPALRGQEAFF.

The chain links TRBV7-2 to TRBJ1-6; no definite D call. Trimming pared 2 bases from V and 3 bases from J, leaving 8 bases between. Germline values: CDR1 SGHTA, CDR2 FQGNSA. This CDR3 contains 15 residues. CDR3 in amino acids: CASSLNRDYNSPLHF. Here the CDR3 DNA reads TGTGCCAGCAGCTTAAACAGAGACTATAATTCACCCCTCCACTTT.

V and J are TRBV19 and TRBJ2-6, with D unclear. With 5 bases removed from V and 0 bases from J, the gap between germline ends came to 5 bases. This CDR3 has 14 amino acids. Germline lookup yields CDR1 LNHDA and CDR2 SQIVND (reference sequence). The CDR3 DNA is TGTGCCAGTAGTTTGTACTCTGGGGCCAACGTCCTGACTTTC. The encoded protein is CASSLYSGANVLTF.

The table lists this clone with a few counts. This sequence joins TRBV11-3 and TRBJ1-4, with 9 bases identical to TRBD1. Unmatched junction bases numbered 9, after V lost 5 bases and J lost 11 bases. Germline values: CDR1 SGHNT, CDR2 YENEEA. This CDR3 region has 14 residues. The CDR3 is CASSLQQGAAKLFF. The CDR3 DNA sequence: TGTGCCAGCAGCCTTCAACAGGGGGCGGCTAAACTGTTTTTT.

The chain employs TRBV5-6 and TRBJ2-3; perhaps TRBD2 as D (6 bases). Per germline, CDR1 SGHDT and CDR2 YYEEEE. V lost 4 bases to trimming and J lost 9 bases, with 12 bases between them. The length of the CDR3 is 12 residues. The CDR3 reads CASSLTSQTQYF. CDR3 coding DNA: TGTGCCAGCAGCCTGACTAGTCAAACGCAGTATTTT.

The rearrangement links TRBV10-3 to TRBJ1-2; TRBD1 aligns across 7 bases. After removal of 3 bases from V and 4 bases from J, the junction contained 5 bases not matched to a gene. In germline, CDR1 is ENHRY, CDR2 SYGVKD. This CDR3 contains 14 residues. The CDR3 region has the DNA TGTGCCATCAGTGACAACAGGGGAACCTATGGCTACACCTTC. Amino acids: CAISDNRGTYGYTF.

The J gene is TRBJ1-2, the V gene TRBV25-1, with 7 bases fitting TRBD1. V lost 5 bases and J lost 4; bases outside the gene matches: 13. Germline CDR1 reads MGHDK; CDR2 reads SYGVNS. This CDR3 contains 16 residues. Here the CDR3 DNA reads TGTGCCAGCAGTACCAAATCAACAGGGGCCCCCTATGGCTACACCTTC. It encodes CASSTKSTGAPYGYTF.

The rearrangement joins TRBV12-3 or TRBV12-4 to TRBJ2-7; D is uncertain. V was shortened by 3 bases and J by 0 bases, with 6 bases between the two germline ends. The length of the CDR3 is 13 residues. The DNA of the CDR3 is TGTGCCAGCAGTTTCTCCAGCTCCTACGAGCAGTACTTC. It encodes CASSFSSSYEQYF.

The rearrangement joins TRBV28 to TRBJ2-1; TRBD2 aligns across 9 bases. Germline loops: CDR1 MDHEN, CDR2 SYDVKM. The CDR3 is made up of 16 amino acids. V lost 10 bases, J lost 2 bases, and 12 bases stayed unmatched. The CDR3 DNA reads as TGTGCCACCCAATCGGGGCTAGCGGGAACCTACAATGAGCAGTTCTTC. It is translated as CATQSGLAGTYNEQFF.